What follows are 18 T cell receptor beta chains derived from one specimen sequenced in a study of blood T cell repertoires in COVID-19. Libraries were prepared by immunoSEQ multiplex PCR; TCRdb keeps only in-frame clonotypes and omits some of them. Of 300,000 to 350,000 clones in the sample, over 80% were seen once. Material for sequencing was peripheral blood. These receptors all come from a man aged 30 to 39 with COVID-19, enrolled during active disease.

The rearrangement uses TRBV5-6 and TRBJ2-6; 9 bases map to TRBD1. The CDR3 has 19 amino acids. V lost 4 bases and J lost 0; bases outside the gene matches: 11. From germline, CDR1 is SGHDT and CDR2 YYEEEE. This CDR3 is CASSPDRGYYSSGANVLTF. The CDR3, as DNA: TGTGCCAGCAGCCCAGACAGGGGGTACTACAGCTCTGGGGCCAACGTCCTGACTTTC.

V usage is TRBV28 and J usage is TRBJ2-7; 7 nucleotides line up with TRBD2. The CDR3 has 16 residues. CDR1 is MDHEN, CDR2 SYDVKM, per germline. V lost 6 bases to trimming and J lost 7 bases; unmatched junction nucleotides: 18. CDR3 nucleotides: TGTGCCAGCAGCCTCGGACCCCAACTACTAGCGAATGAGCAGTACTTC. The encoded protein is CASSLGPQLLANEQYF.

J is TRBJ1-3 and V is TRBV12-5; 7 bases fit TRBD1. V shed 0 bases, J shed 4 bases, and the junction held 18 bases outside the gene matches. Germline CDR1 LGHNT, CDR2 FRNRAP. The CDR3 has 20 amino acids. The CDR3 DNA is TGTGCTAGTGGTTTGGTTTGGGGCTCCGGCGACAGGGTGCAAGGAAACACCATATATTTT. Translated, it gives CASGLVWGSGDRVQGNTIYF.

In DNA, the CDR3 is TGCGCCAGCAGCGGGGGACAGGGGGCGGAGGTATCCTTCTCTGGGGCCAACGTCCTGACTTTC. Amino acids: CASSGGQGAEVSFSGANVLTF. The V and J genes are TRBV5-1 and TRBJ2-6; 12 nucleotides line up with TRBD1. After removal of 4 bases from V and 0 bases from J, the junction contained 14 bases not matched to a gene. Germline loops: CDR1 SGHRS, CDR2 YFSETQ. This CDR3 is 21 amino acids long.

Note on this clone: The junction departs from the called germline gene at one end, perhaps through a read error. The chain combines TRBV7-8 with TRBJ1-1; 8 bases fit TRBD1. The CDR3 is made up of 12 amino acids. From germline, CDR1 is SGHVS and CDR2 FQNEAQ. CDR3: CASSVDRGGPLF. Written as DNA, the CDR3 is TGTGCCAGCAGCGTAGACAGGGGAGGACCGCTCTTT.

V and J are TRBV11-3 and TRBJ2-2; the match to TRBD1 covers 9 bases. Germline V lookup: CDR1 SGHNT, CDR2 YENEEA. CDR3 length: 18 amino acids. The junction had 16 bases not matched to a gene; V was cut back by 4 bases and J by 7 bases. CDR3 nucleotides: TGTGCCAGCAGCTCAGACTCCGCCGGGACAGGGTTTAGCGGGGAGCTGTTTTTT. It yields the protein CASSSDSAGTGFSGELFF.

The genes are TRBV4-1 and TRBJ2-2; TRBD2 matches at 15 bases. The CDR3 contains 18 residues. With 3 bases clipped from V and 6 bases from J, the junction kept 8 bases outside the gene matches. Germline-derived CDR1 and CDR2 are MGHRA and YSYEKL. The CDR3 region is CASSQGPGTSGGSGELFF. CDR3 nucleotide sequence: TGCGCCAGCAGCCAGGGTCCCGGGACTAGCGGGGGGTCCGGGGAGCTGTTTTTT.

This chain uses TRBV5-4 with TRBJ1-2; possibly TRBD1 for D (5 bases). This CDR3 contains 13 residues. Germline CDR1 and CDR2: SGHNT and YYREEE (reference sequence). V shed 5 bases and J shed 2 bases, with 10 bases lying between them. CDR3 region: CASSLGGNYGYTF. The CDR3 bases are TGTGCCAGCAGTCTGGGGGGGAACTATGGCTACACCTTC.

The chain recombines TRBV5-1 with TRBJ2-1; 11 nucleotides line up with TRBD2. CDR1 is SGHRS, CDR2 YFSETQ, per germline. The J segment lost 7 bases and the V segment lost 3 bases, leaving 9 bases of the junction unmatched. The CDR3 spans 16 residues. The CDR3 nucleotides are TGCGCCAGCAGCTCAACTAGCGGGAGAGGGGATAATGAGCAGTTCTTC. It codes for CASSSTSGRGDNEQFF.

CDR3 amino acids: CASSPVPGLLSAYGYTF. The CDR3 DNA is TGTGCCAGTAGTCCAGTCCCAGGGCTTCTATCAGCCTATGGCTACACCTTC. The chain has TRBV19 and TRBJ1-2, with D perhaps TRBD1 (5 bases). The CDR3 spans 17 residues. Germline lookup yields CDR1 LNHDA and CDR2 SQIVND (reference sequence). Trimming took 5 bases from V and 4 from J, leaving 23 bases between them.

This clone is a singleton in its sample. The V and J genes are TRBV19 and TRBJ2-1; unclear D gene. The V and J ends lost 9 bases and 4 bases respectively, with 7 bases between them. This CDR3 is 11 amino acids long. Germline CDR1 LNHDA, CDR2 SQIVND (reference sequence). The CDR3 reads CASNQYNEQFF. The DNA for the CDR3 is TGTGCCAGCAACCAGTACAATGAGCAGTTCTTC.

The J gene is TRBJ2-1, the V gene TRBV18; no reliable D call. The V gene lost 3 bases and the J gene lost 10 bases, with 19 bases spanning the gap. The CDR3 has 15 amino acids. Germline assignment: CDR1 KGHSH and CDR2 LQKENI. CDR3 loop: CASSPEMQANPEQFF. The CDR3 DNA reads TGTGCCAGCTCACCCGAGATGCAGGCGAATCCGGAGCAGTTCTTC.

Worth noting for this clone: This sample includes further DNA sequences coding for the same CDR3. The chain combines TRBV5-1 with TRBJ2-7; no reliable D call. Per germline, CDR1 SGHRS and CDR2 YFSETQ. The CDR3 has 13 residues. Deletions cut 0 bases from V and 3 bases from J, with 7 bases between. CDR3 loop: CASSLDSYYEQYF. The CDR3 DNA is TGCGCCAGCAGCTTGGACTCTTACTACGAGCAGTACTTC.

The chain joins TRBV15 to TRBJ1-6, with D possibly matching TRBD1 (5 bases). Trimming took 5 bases from V and 0 from J, leaving 11 bases between them. This CDR3 contains 16 residues. In germline, CDR1 is LNHNV, CDR2 YYDKDF (reference sequence). CDR3 in DNA: TGTGCCACCAGCGGACAAGTGCGCTCCTATAATTCACCCCTCCACTTT. The encoded protein is CATSGQVRSYNSPLHF.

This clone has just one count. Since a much larger clone is just one base distant, this may be a read error. CDR3 in amino acids: CASSLGQGVAKNIQYF. CDR3 DNA sequence: TGTGCCAGCAGCTTAGGACAGGGGGTAGCCAAAAACATTCAGTACTTC. This chain connects TRBV7-6 to TRBJ2-4; 9 bases are a match to TRBD1. CDR1 and CDR2 (germline): SGHVS, FNYEAQ. The CDR3 is 16 residues long. The V and J ends lost 1 base and 0 bases, in that order; junction bases with no gene match: 1.

This sequence joins TRBV7-2 and TRBJ1-4, with 8 bases identical to TRBD1. CDR1 is SGHTA, CDR2 FQGNSA, per germline. V trimming: 4 bases; J trimming: 5 bases; junction bases outside the gene matches: 6. This CDR3 is built from 15 residues. CDR3 region: CASSSQTGVNEKLFF. The DNA of the CDR3 is TGTGCCAGCAGCTCCCAGACAGGGGTAAATGAAAAACTGTTTTTT.

The rearrangement links TRBV2 to TRBJ2-1, with 10 bases lining up with TRBD1. CDR1 and CDR2 from the germline V gene are SNHLY and FYNNEI. V lost 5 bases, J lost 7 bases, and 8 bases stayed unmatched. The CDR3 is made up of 15 amino acids. CDR3 coding DNA: TGTGCCAGCAGTCGACAGGGGGCGGATACAAATGAGCAGTTCTTC. Translation: CASSRQGADTNEQFF.

The chain's CDR3 is CASSLGRGEQYF. CDR3 DNA sequence: TGTGCCAGCAGCCTCGGGAGGGGCGAGCAGTACTTC. The rearrangement uses TRBV12-3 or TRBV12-4 and TRBJ2-7; 8 nucleotides line up with TRBD2. This CDR3 comprises 12 residues. V shed 6 bases, J shed 6 bases, and the junction held 4 bases outside the gene matches.